The 20 T cell receptor beta chains given below trace back to one sample, sequenced in a study of CD8 T cells in Susac syndrome. RNA was extracted with the RNeasy kit, and a quantity of roughly 0.5 to 1 ug was reverse transcribed using random hexamers. TCRdb passed the immunoSEQ multiplex PCR reads through MiXCR, listing each CDR3 protein once. Among roughly 250,000 distinct CDR3 sequences listed, almost 97% were seen once. The sequenced sample consisted of CD4+ T cells from PBMCs. The receptors here all came from a human donor with Susac syndrome.

This chain links TRBV23-1 with TRBJ1-2; possible D gene TRBD1, 5 bases. TRBV23-1 counts as an open reading frame of uncertain function. V gave up 8 bases and J gave up 4 bases, with 11 bases separating them. The CDR3 extends over 12 amino acids. The CDR3 DNA sequence: TGCGCCAGCCGGAGGGGCCTCTATGGCTACACCTTC. It yields the protein CASRRGLYGYTF.

The rearrangement links TRBV28 to TRBJ1-4; tentative D call: TRBD1 (5 bases). With 8 bases removed from V and 7 bases from J, the gap between germline ends came to 20 bases. The germline CDR1 and CDR2 sequences are MDHEN and SYDVKM. This CDR3 has 15 amino acids. CDR3 region: CASAPTQGWGEKLFF. CDR3 coding DNA: TGTGCCAGCGCCCCGACCCAGGGTTGGGGTGAAAAACTGTTTTTT.

In its sample, this clonotype was seen once. V gene TRBV24-1 combines with J gene TRBJ2-1, with 10 bases identical to TRBD2. With 5 bases clipped from V and 7 bases from J, the junction kept 4 bases outside the gene matches. Germline loops: CDR1 KGHDR, CDR2 SFDVKD. The CDR3 extends over 14 amino acids. CDR3 protein: CATSASGSKNEQFF. The DNA of the CDR3 is TGTGCCACCAGTGCTAGCGGGAGTAAAAATGAGCAGTTCTTC.

V gene TRBV11-2 combines with J gene TRBJ2-3; D unresolved. Germline CDR1 reads SGHAT; CDR2 reads FQNNGV. V was pared by 5 bases and J by 6 bases, with 9 bases between. The CDR3 is 12 amino acids. The CDR3 loop reads CASSPMGDTQYF. The CDR3 DNA reads TGTGCCAGCAGCCCCATGGGGGATACGCAGTATTTT.

This clonotype showed up just once. This sequence joins TRBV19 and TRBJ1-1, with 10 nucleotides matching TRBD1. V was clipped by 2 bases and J by 7 bases; unmatched bases: 13. Germline CDR1 and CDR2: LNHDA and SQIVND (reference sequence). The CDR3 runs 17 residues. CDR3 sequence (DNA): TGTGCCAGTAGTATACGCGGGACAGGGGCGCTTCTTTTTGAAGCTTTCTTT. The encoded protein is CASSIRGTGALLFEAFF.

This clonotype has only a few counts. This chain uses TRBV28 with TRBJ2-3; 7 nucleotides agree with TRBD2. Trimming removed 3 bases from V and 6 bases from J; junction bases left unmatched: 0. The CDR3 sequence is 12 residues long. CDR1 is MDHEN and CDR2 is SYDVKM in the germline V gene. CDR3 protein: CASSFSGDTQYF. Here the CDR3 DNA reads TGTGCCAGCAGTTTTAGCGGGGATACGCAGTATTTT.

The chain couples TRBV7-3 to TRBJ1-2, with 7 positions matching TRBD1. This CDR3 has 14 amino acids. Germline V lookup: CDR1 SGHTA, CDR2 FQGTGA. J lost 8 bases, V lost 5 bases, and 11 bases had no gene match. The chain's CDR3 is CASSEGQARGGYTF. As DNA, the CDR3 is TGTGCCAGCAGCGAAGGACAGGCGAGGGGGGGCTACACCTTC.

The chain carries TRBV18 and TRBJ1-2; possibly TRBD1 for D (5 bases). The length of the CDR3 is 12 residues. Germline loops: CDR1 KGHSH, CDR2 LQKENI. Trimming took off 2 bases at V and 4 bases at J, with 5 bases between the two ends. CDR3 nucleotides: TGTGCCAGCTCACCAGGGGCCTATGGCTACACCTTC. Translating it yields CASSPGAYGYTF. The variable domain in full, with the rest retrieved from reference TRBV18 and TRBJ1-2, is NAGVMQNPRHLVRRRGQEARLRCSPMKGHSHVYWYRQLPEEGLKFMVYLQKENIIDESGMPKERFSAEFPKEGPSILRIQQVVRGDSAAYFCASSPGAYGYTFGSGTRLTVV.

The J gene is TRBJ2-7, the V gene TRBV6-1; D is ambiguous. Germline V CDR1 and CDR2: MNHNS, SASEGT. The CDR3 extends over 10 amino acids. Between the trimmed V and J ends, which lost 6 bases and 6 bases, there was a span of 6 bases. The CDR3 nucleotides read TGTGCCAGCAGAGCTGTCGAGCAGTACTTC. Protein: CASRAVEQYF.

V usage is TRBV3-1 and J usage is TRBJ2-5; maybe TRBD2 (6 bases). V shed 0 bases and J shed 8 bases, with 19 bases lying between them. Germline CDR1 and CDR2: LGHDT and YNNKEL (reference sequence). CDR3 length: 16 amino acids. The CDR3: CASSQEANSGYDTQYF. CDR3 DNA: TGTGCCAGCAGCCAAGAAGCTAATAGCGGATACGATACCCAGTACTTC.

This clonotype showed up just once. The V call is TRBV28, the J call TRBJ1-2; 9 nucleotides match TRBD1. Germline loops: CDR1 MDHEN, CDR2 SYDVKM. The CDR3 contains 14 residues. The trim removed 6 bases at V and 4 bases at J, leaving 6 bases unmatched. The CDR3 coding sequence is TGTGCCAGCAGCCACGGACAGGGGAGCTATGGCTACACCTTC. This gives the protein CASSHGQGSYGYTF.

J is TRBJ1-2 and V is TRBV28, with D hard to call. V was pared by 5 bases and J by 12 bases, with 22 bases between. CDR3 length: 14 amino acids. Germline V gives CDR1 MDHEN, CDR2 SYDVKM. CDR3 nucleotides: TGTGCCAGCAGTCTGAGGACTGCCCCGGATTCGGACACCTTC. This sequence encodes CASSLRTAPDSDTF.

The chain joins TRBV6-5 to TRBJ2-1, with D possibly TRBD2 on 5 matching bases. V lost 4 bases and J lost 10, with 14 bases in between. The CDR3 is 13 residues long. CDR1 and CDR2 (germline): MNHEY, SVGAGI. The CDR3 loop is CASSSRGVGEQFF. The CDR3 DNA follows: TGTGCCAGCAGTTCACGGGGAGTGGGGGAGCAGTTCTTC.

The J gene is TRBJ1-2, the V gene TRBV28; the match to TRBD1 covers 7 bases. With 6 bases clipped from V and 3 bases from J, the junction kept 7 bases outside the gene matches. The CDR3 runs 14 residues. CDR1 and CDR2 from the germline V gene are MDHEN and SYDVKM. CDR3 DNA: TGTGCCAGCAGCGTGACAGGGAGGGACTATGGCTACACCTTC. This translates into CASSVTGRDYGYTF.

This chain uses TRBV20-1 with TRBJ1-4; no clear D. V was cut by 3 bases and J by 8 bases, with 7 bases left in between. The CDR3 length is 11 residues. Looked up from germline, CDR1 is DFQATT and CDR2 is SNEGSKA (reference sequence). CDR3 sequence (DNA): TGCAGTGCTAGGAGCGGAGAAAAACTGTTTTTT. Its translation: CSARSGEKLFF.

This clonotype was recorded only once. V usage is TRBV12-3 or TRBV12-4 and J usage is TRBJ2-1; D not certain. V was clipped by 2 bases and J by 7 bases, with 3 bases between them. The length of the CDR3 is 11 residues. CDR3 bases: TGTGCCAGCAGTTTAATGAATGAGCAGTTCTTC. Protein: CASSLMNEQFF.

The V gene is TRBV20-1, the J gene TRBJ2-3; D not certain. V gave up 0 bases and J gave up 1 base, with 8 bases separating them. Germline CDR1 is DFQATT and CDR2 is SNEGSKA (reference sequence). The CDR3 has 14 amino acids. In DNA, the CDR3 is TGCAGTGCTAGAGAATTAGAGGGCACAGATACGCAGTATTTT. Amino acid sequence: CSARELEGTDTQYF.

This chain links TRBV20-1 with TRBJ1-2, with 8 bases identical to TRBD1. This CDR3 has 14 amino acids. The J segment lost 3 bases and the V segment lost 0 bases, leaving 3 bases of the junction unmatched. Germline CDR1 reads DFQATT; CDR2 reads SNEGSKA (reference sequence). The CDR3 DNA reads as TGCAGTGCTAGAGAGACAGGGGATGACTATGGCTACACCTTC. This gives the protein CSARETGDDYGYTF.

For this clonotype: The germline gene is not matched at one end of the junction; a read error may be the cause. The genes are TRBV29-1 and TRBJ1-2; tentatively, D is TRBD1 (5 bases). The CDR3 covers 15 residues. Germline lookup yields CDR1 SQVTM and CDR2 ANQGSEA. The CDR3 bases are TGCAGCGTTGACAACAGGCCGCCTCGTAACTCTGGCTACACCTTC. Encoded protein: CSVDNRPPRNSGYTF.

The V gene is TRBV29-1, the J gene TRBJ1-1; a possible D gene is TRBD1 (5 bases). V lost 2 bases and J lost 3, with 13 bases in between. The length of the CDR3 is 14 residues. The germline CDR1 and CDR2 sequences are SQVTM and ANQGSEA. In nucleotides, the CDR3 is TGCAGCGTTGAAAACGCCAGGGCGTACACTGAAGCTTTCTTT. Translated, it gives CSVENARAYTEAFF.